This TCR beta chain was recovered during a study of technical replicates of blood from a handful of donors. The method was immunoSEQ multiplex PCR; TCRdb's version includes in-frame clones alone and lacks a portion of them. The repertoire holds 66,000 or so clones, 88% seen once, with 4.6% in the top ten. This CDR3 comprises 16 residues. The trim removed 5 bases at V and 4 bases at J, leaving 10 bases unmatched. CDR1 is SGHVS, CDR2 FQNEAQ, per germline. The sample comprised PBMCs. V and J are TRBV7-8 and TRBJ2-7, with 11 nucleotides matching TRBD2. This sequence was found in a human donor in good health. Some clones in this sample may be carry-over from other donors' samples. Written as DNA, the CDR3 is TGTGCCAGCAGCCCCTCATCTAGCGGGGGGATTTACGAGCAGTACTTC. It specifies CASSPSSSGGIYEQYF.